The 30 T cell receptor beta chains reported below all come from one sample, sequenced in a study of a mutant IDH1 vaccine in newly diagnosed glioma. Antigens for these TCRs are unknown. Measured with immunoSEQ multiplex PCR; TCRdb has only the in-frame clones, and not every one. The data hold 50,000 or so clones, with just under 80% observed a single time. Described time point: week 5, during vaccination. All doses held 300 ug of mutant IDH1 20-mer peptide, with topical imiquimod. Sequenced here: PBMCs, sampled from a glioma patient whose treatment included an IDH1 peptide vaccine. These receptors were taken from a woman between 40 and 50 years old with glioma.

The rearrangement uses TRBV7-9 and TRBJ2-7, with 8 bases fitting TRBD1. The germline CDR1 and CDR2 sequences are SEHNR and FQNEAQ (reference sequence). CDR3 size: 13 residues. Trimming at V came to 8 bases and at J to 4 bases, leaving 7 bases not matched to a gene. The DNA for the CDR3 is TGTGCCAGCGAAGACAGGGGTCGGTACGAGCAGTACTTC. It codes for CASEDRGRYEQYF.

The DNA for the CDR3 is TGTGCCAGCAGCCAAGATCTCGGTGGTGGAGCTTTCTTT. Amino acid sequence: CASSQDLGGGAFF. The chain combines TRBV14 with TRBJ1-1; no clear D gene. The CDR3 runs to 13 residues. The ends were cut back, 0 bases at V and 10 bases at J, with 12 bases in the middle. Germline CDR1 reads SGHDN; CDR2 reads FVKESK.

V is TRBV5-1 and J is TRBJ2-7, with a tentative D call TRBD1 (5 bases). The germline V gene encodes CDR1 SGHRS and CDR2 YFSETQ. The CDR3 is made up of 14 amino acids. Trimming stripped 5 bases from V and 5 bases from J, with 17 bases between. CDR3 DNA: TGCGCCAGCAGAAAAGGAGACAGAATCAACGAGCAGTACTTC. Translation: CASRKGDRINEQYF.

This clone was counted only a few times. V is TRBV5-1 and J is TRBJ1-2, with 9 bases matching TRBD1. The CDR3 consists of 15 residues. The germline CDR1 and CDR2 sequences are SGHRS and YFSETQ. V trimming: 4 bases; J trimming: 7 bases; junction bases outside the gene matches: 11. In nucleotides, the CDR3 is TGCGCCAGCAGCCCAACACCGGGACAGGGTTCTGGCTACACCTTC. Translation gives CASSPTPGQGSGYTF. The whole variable domain, filled in from reference TRBV5-1 and TRBJ1-2, reads KAGVTQTPRYLIKTRGQQVTLSCSPISGHRSVSWYQQTPGQGLQFLFEYFSETQRNKGNFPGRFSGRQFSNSRSEMNVSTLELGDSALYLCASSPTPGQGSGYTFGSGTRLTVV.

This clone appeared once. The chain combines TRBV30 with TRBJ2-7; 11 positions agree with TRBD2. After removal of 3 bases from V and 3 bases from J, the junction contained 1 base not matched to a gene. The CDR3 covers 13 residues. From germline, CDR1 is GTSNPN and CDR2 SVGIG (reference sequence). CDR3 sequence reads: CAWRLAGGYEQYF. The CDR3 DNA follows: TGTGCCTGGAGGCTAGCGGGGGGCTACGAGCAGTACTTC.

A few counts support this clone. The chain joins TRBV7-9 to TRBJ1-1; D might be TRBD1 (5 bases). Looked up from germline, CDR1 is SEHNR and CDR2 is FQNEAQ (reference sequence). With 1 base removed from V and 1 base from J, the gap between germline ends came to 7 bases. The CDR3 has 14 amino acids. The CDR3: CASSLVQGNTEAFF. For the CDR3, the DNA is TGTGCCAGCAGCTTAGTCCAGGGGAACACTGAAGCTTTCTTT.

The chain has TRBV2 and TRBJ1-6; no clear D. Germline V gives CDR1 SNHLY, CDR2 FYNNEI. This CDR3 has 10 residues. V lost 3 bases and J 17 bases, leaving 8 bases between the germline ends. The CDR3 region is CASSDRVFHF. The CDR3 bases are TGTGCCAGCAGTGACAGAGTTTTCCACTTT.

The chain employs TRBV10-3 and TRBJ1-2, with D possibly matching TRBD1 (6 bases). The CDR3 is made up of 15 amino acids. The germline V gene encodes CDR1 ENHRY and CDR2 SYGVKD. V lost 0 bases and J 4 bases, leaving 12 bases between the germline ends. CDR3: CAISESWGRGYGYTF. The CDR3 DNA follows: TGTGCCATCAGTGAGTCGTGGGGGCGCGGCTATGGCTACACCTTC.

The chain couples TRBV7-9 to TRBJ2-7, with 9 bases identical to TRBD1. The germline CDR1 and CDR2 sequences are SEHNR and FQNEAQ (reference sequence). After removal of 0 bases from V and 4 bases from J, the junction contained 4 bases not matched to a gene. This CDR3 is built from 15 residues. The CDR3 loop reads CASSLAMDRGYEQYF. The CDR3 DNA reads as TGTGCCAGCAGCTTAGCCATGGACAGGGGATACGAGCAGTACTTC.

The chain joins TRBV5-5 to TRBJ2-1; 8 nucleotides agree with TRBD1. Trimming removed 0 bases from V and 0 bases from J; junction bases left unmatched: 5. CDR3 length: 17 residues. The germline CDR1 and CDR2 sequences are SGHKS and YYEKEE (reference sequence). The CDR3 reads CASSLVPGGSSYNEQFF. CDR3 DNA sequence: TGTGCCAGCAGCTTGGTCCCAGGGGGCAGCTCCTACAATGAGCAGTTCTTC.

V is TRBV10-3 and J is TRBJ2-1; TRBD1 is a possible D gene (7 bases). This CDR3 is built from 13 residues. CDR1 and CDR2 (germline): ENHRY, SYGVKD. V dropped 8 bases and J dropped 8 bases, with 16 bases sitting between them. The CDR3 is CAIGITRGDEQFF. The CDR3 nucleotides are TGTGCCATCGGGATCACCAGGGGGGATGAGCAGTTCTTC.

The V gene is TRBV27, the J gene TRBJ1-2; D is uncertain. Trimming left V 0 bases short and J 4 bases short, with 9 bases between. There are 14 residues in the CDR3. Germline values: CDR1 MNHEY, CDR2 SMNVEV (reference sequence). The chain's CDR3 is CASSLSPVSYGYTF. The CDR3 coding sequence is TGTGCCAGCAGTTTATCCCCAGTTTCCTATGGCTACACCTTC.

The chain couples TRBV7-2 to TRBJ1-2, with D possibly TRBD1 on 6 matching bases. V was trimmed by 5 bases and J by 0 bases, leaving 10 bases between them. Germline values: CDR1 SGHTA, CDR2 FQGNSA. The CDR3 length is 14 residues. CDR3 protein: CASSPDSPNYGYTF. The DNA for the CDR3 is TGTGCCAGCAGCCCGGACAGTCCTAACTATGGCTACACCTTC.

The chain couples TRBV29-1 to TRBJ2-3; possibly TRBD2 for D (6 bases). With 8 bases removed from V and 4 bases from J, the gap between germline ends came to 19 bases. Per the germline V gene, CDR1 is SQVTM and CDR2 is ANQGSEA. The CDR3 spans 14 residues. CDR3 amino acids: CSTKLAFFPDTQYF. CDR3 nucleotides: TGCAGCACAAAACTAGCTTTCTTCCCAGATACGCAGTATTTT.

The chain links TRBV19 to TRBJ1-2; weak D call: TRBD1 (5 bases). The germline gives CDR1 LNHDA, CDR2 SQIVND (reference sequence). The CDR3 runs 15 residues. V lost 1 base, J lost 5 bases, and 14 bases lay in between. The CDR3 here is CASSIGSEAGYGYTF. The CDR3 DNA reads as TGTGCCAGTAGTATAGGATCCGAGGCAGGGTATGGCTACACCTTC.

This clone came up once. The chain joins TRBV18 to TRBJ1-1; D uncertain. The germline CDR1 and CDR2 sequences are KGHSH and LQKENI. The CDR3 is 14 amino acids. The V end was cut by 7 bases, the J end by 0 bases, with 12 bases between. The CDR3 sequence is CASLDGIVNTEAFF. The CDR3 DNA sequence: TGTGCCAGCTTAGACGGGATCGTGAACACTGAAGCTTTCTTT.

V is TRBV11-2 and J is TRBJ1-2; no clear D. CDR3 size: 16 residues. The ends were cut back, 1 base at V and 3 bases at J, with 15 bases in the middle. Germline CDR1 is SGHAT and CDR2 is FQNNGV. The DNA of the CDR3 is TGTGCCAGCAGCTTAGGCCCCTTTAGGACGGACTATGGCTACACCTTC. Its protein is CASSLGPFRTDYGYTF.

This sequence joins TRBV7-2 and TRBJ1-1; possibly TRBD1 for D (5 bases). The V end was cut by 2 bases, the J end by 0 bases, with 7 bases between. Germline values: CDR1 SGHTA, CDR2 FQGNSA. CDR3 length: 14 residues. Here the CDR3 DNA reads TGTGCCAGCAGCTTAATGGGGCTGAACACTGAAGCTTTCTTT. Amino acid sequence: CASSLMGLNTEAFF.

The chain recombines TRBV30 with TRBJ1-1; tentative D call: TRBD1 (5 bases). The V and J ends lost 5 bases and 0 bases respectively, with 7 bases between them. There are 12 residues in the CDR3. Germline CDR1 reads GTSNPN; CDR2 reads SVGIG (reference sequence). The CDR3 spells CAWDRMNTEAFF. The CDR3 DNA reads TGTGCCTGGGACAGAATGAACACTGAAGCTTTCTTT.

In nucleotides, the CDR3 is TGTGCCAGCAGCAGACGCCGACGGGTCAATACGGATAACACTGAAGCTTTCTTT. Protein sequence: CASSRRRRVNTDNTEAFF. The rearrangement links TRBV21-1 to TRBJ1-1. TRBV21-1 is a documented pseudogene. CDR3 length equals 18 residues.

V gene TRBV30 combines with J gene TRBJ2-1; D is possibly TRBD1 or TRBD2 (5 bases each). V dropped 3 bases and J dropped 4 bases, with 16 bases sitting between them. Germline loops: CDR1 GTSNPN, CDR2 SVGIG (reference sequence). This CDR3 has 15 amino acids. The chain's CDR3 is CAWRGDQGLYNEQFF. The CDR3 nucleotides are TGTGCCTGGAGGGGGGATCAGGGCCTATACAATGAGCAGTTCTTC. The full variable domain, its missing parts supplied by reference TRBV30 and TRBJ2-1, is SQTIHQWPATLVQPVGSPLSLECTVEGTSNPNLYWYRQAAGRGLQLLFYSVGIGQISSEVPQNLSASRPQDRQFILSSKKLLLSDSGFYLCAWRGDQGLYNEQFFGPGTRLTVL.

This clone is labeled as medium-sized. The genes are TRBV30 and TRBJ1-2; D is possibly TRBD1 (6 bases). V lost 4 bases, J lost 4 bases, and 10 bases lay in between. Germline CDR1 reads GTSNPN; CDR2 reads SVGIG (reference sequence). CDR3 length equals 12 residues. The CDR3 is CAWTRTAYGYTF. DNA of the CDR3: TGTGCCTGGACCAGGACAGCCTATGGCTACACCTTC.

The gene calls are TRBV6-5 and TRBJ2-1, with 8 bases identical to TRBD2. The trim removed 2 bases at V and 3 bases at J, leaving 6 bases unmatched. CDR1 MNHEY and CDR2 SVGAGI come from the germline V gene. The CDR3 extends over 16 amino acids. The CDR3 reads CASSYDQTSVYNEQFF. CDR3 nucleotide sequence: TGTGCCAGCAGTTACGACCAGACTAGCGTCTACAATGAGCAGTTCTTC.

The chain joins TRBV5-4 to TRBJ2-7; 7 positions agree with TRBD1. CDR1 and CDR2 (germline): SGHNT, YYREEE (reference sequence). This CDR3 has 14 residues. Losses at the gene ends were 1 base for V and 6 bases for J; bases not matched to a gene: 7. This chain's CDR3 is CASSLNRGLLEQYF. The CDR3 bases are TGTGCCAGCAGCTTGAACAGGGGCCTACTCGAGCAGTACTTC.

This clone turned up a few times. The chain is built from TRBV4-3 and TRBJ1-6; TRBD1 aligns across 8 bases. V was pared by 1 base and J by 11 bases, with 10 bases of the junction left unmatched. The length of the CDR3 is 16 residues. Germline V lookup: CDR1 LGHNA, CDR2 YSLEER. CDR3 nucleotides: TGCGCCAGCAGCCAAGTCGGTGGCAGGGGGCTTGCACCCCTCCACTTT. This encodes CASSQVGGRGLAPLHF.

J is TRBJ1-4 and V is TRBV5-4, with TRBD1 matching over 11 bases. The CDR3 extends over 19 amino acids. V lost 2 bases to trimming and J lost 0 bases; unmatched junction nucleotides: 9. Per germline, CDR1 SGHNT and CDR2 YYREEE (reference sequence). CDR3 nucleotides: TGTGCCAGCAGCTTAGACCCGGGACAGGGGGTCTCAACTAATGAAAAACTGTTTTTT. Translated: CASSLDPGQGVSTNEKLFF.

The rearrangement joins TRBV19 to TRBJ2-7; D possibly corresponds to TRBD2 (6 bases). Trimming cost V 3 bases and J 0 bases, with 12 bases left between them. This CDR3 is built from 15 residues. In germline, CDR1 is LNHDA, CDR2 SQIVND (reference sequence). CDR3 bases: TGTGCCAGTAGTATTATAGCGGATTACTCCTACGAGCAGTACTTC. It yields the protein CASSIIADYSYEQYF.

Of note for this clone: At one boundary the junction diverges from the germline segment, which might be a read error. Other DNA sequences in this specimen translate into the identical CDR3. J is TRBJ1-5 and V is TRBV2, with D possibly TRBD1 on 6 matching bases. The CDR3 contains 16 residues. CDR1 is SNHLY and CDR2 is FYNNEI in the germline V gene. CDR3 coding DNA: TGTGCCAGCAGTGCGGGGACAACTCATAGCAATCAACCCCAGCATTTT. It encodes CASSAGTTHSNQPQHF.

This sequence joins TRBV7-3 and TRBJ2-1; TRBD2 might be the D (5 bases). V lost 3 bases and J 6 bases, leaving 15 bases between the germline ends. This CDR3 is 15 amino acids long. Germline V gene lookup returns CDR1 SGHTA and CDR2 FQGTGA. The CDR3 sequence is CASSFSLRGFNEQFF. For the CDR3, the DNA is TGTGCCAGCAGCTTTAGCCTAAGAGGGTTCAATGAGCAGTTCTTC.

This rearrangement joins TRBV30 to TRBJ2-7, with a possible D match to TRBD2 (7 bases). Trimming pared 0 bases from V and 6 bases from J, leaving 12 bases between. CDR1 is GTSNPN and CDR2 is SVGIG in the germline V gene (reference sequence). CDR3 length equals 13 residues. The DNA for the CDR3 is TGTGCCTGGAGTGTTGGGGGGGCTGGCGAGCAGTACTTC. It is translated as CAWSVGGAGEQYF.